The 29 T cell receptor beta chains below all came from one sample that was sequenced in a study of T cell responses to AZD1222 COVID-19 vaccine. Method: immunoSEQ multiplex PCR; TCRdb's copy keeps in-frame clones and lacks some. The top ten hold 15% of the sample, which has 100,000 to 120,000 clones, roughly 90% seen once. This sample comprised peripheral blood, obtained 28 days after the second AZD1222 dose. The receptor set was obtained from an adult who received the AZD1222 COVID-19 vaccine.

This clone was counted once. The chain has TRBV19 and TRBJ2-1; D is undetermined. The germline gives CDR1 LNHDA, CDR2 SQIVND (reference sequence). This CDR3 comprises 15 residues. Trimming left V 3 bases short and J 0 bases short, with 9 bases between. This CDR3 is CASSIGPSSYNEQFF. CDR3 nucleotide sequence: TGTGCCAGTAGTATTGGGCCTAGCTCCTACAATGAGCAGTTCTTC.

The chain employs TRBV16 and TRBJ1-1; D may be TRBD1 (6 bases). V was trimmed by 1 base and J by 1 base, leaving 7 bases between them. Germline V gene data show CDR1 as KGHSY and CDR2 as FQNENV. CDR3 length: 14 residues. The CDR3 coding sequence is TGTGCCAGCAGCCAATTACAGGGGAACACTGAAGCTTTCTTT. Translated: CASSQLQGNTEAFF.

The chain joins TRBV10-3 to TRBJ2-3; no definite D call. Germline V CDR1 and CDR2: ENHRY, SYGVKD. The CDR3 spans 15 residues. V lost 3 bases to trimming and J lost 0 bases, with 10 bases between them. Here the CDR3 DNA reads TGTGCCATCAGTGATTCTAGAACTAGCACAGATACGCAGTATTTT. It specifies CAISDSRTSTDTQYF.

The V call is TRBV28, the J call TRBJ1-5; D unresolved. The CDR3 has 15 residues. V lost 5 bases to trimming and J lost 2 bases, with 13 bases between them. In germline, CDR1 is MDHEN, CDR2 SYDVKM. CDR3 sequence reads: CASSAGFFGNQPQHF. CDR3 DNA: TGTGCCAGCAGTGCCGGGTTTTTCGGCAATCAGCCCCAGCATTTT.

V and J are TRBV9 and TRBJ2-3, with D perhaps TRBD1 or TRBD2 (6 bases each). The CDR3 is made up of 17 amino acids. The V end was cut by 0 bases, the J end by 5 bases, with 19 bases between. Per the germline V gene, CDR1 is SGDLS and CDR2 is YYNGEE. CDR3 nucleotide sequence: TGTGCCAGCAGCGTAGATAACGGGGGCCGAGTTTTAGATACGCAGTATTTT. Protein product: CASSVDNGGRVLDTQYF. The complete variable domain, with remaining parts taken from reference TRBV9 and TRBJ2-3, reads DSGVTQTPKHLITATGQRVTLRCSPRSGDLSVYWYQQSLDQGLQFLIQYYNGEERAKGNILERFSAQQFPDLHSELNLSSLELGDSALYFCASSVDNGGRVLDTQYFGPGTRLTVL.

This CDR3 is CASSYTSAGSGQPQHF. For the CDR3, the DNA is TGTGCCAGCAGTTACACCTCGGCGGGTTCGGGTCAGCCCCAGCATTTT. V and J are TRBV6-6 and TRBJ1-5; D is unclear. Germline V CDR1 and CDR2: MNHNY, SVGAGI (reference sequence). Trimming removed 2 bases at V and 6 bases at J, with 17 bases between. CDR3 length equals 16 residues.

This clone was detected once. V and J are TRBV6-1 and TRBJ1-4, with 8 bases lining up with TRBD1. V was pared by 3 bases and J by 8 bases, with 5 bases of the junction left unmatched. Germline V lookup: CDR1 MNHNS, CDR2 SASEGT. The CDR3 is 14 amino acids. The CDR3 spells CASSDGQGEEKLFF. The CDR3 region has the DNA TGTGCCAGCAGTGATGGACAGGGAGAGGAAAAACTGTTTTTT.

This chain joins TRBV27 and TRBJ2-7, with D tentatively TRBD1 (6 bases). The V gene lost 0 bases and the J gene lost 8 bases, with 11 bases spanning the gap. Germline V gene data show CDR1 as MNHEY and CDR2 as SMNVEV (reference sequence). The CDR3 loop spans 13 amino acids. The CDR3, as DNA: TGTGCCAGCAGTTTATCCCCAGGGGTCCAGCAGTACTTC. Protein: CASSLSPGVQQYF.

The J gene is TRBJ2-1, the V gene TRBV7-2; TRBD1 aligns across 7 bases. Unmatched junction bases numbered 5, after V lost 5 bases and J lost 4 bases. Germline V gene lookup returns CDR1 SGHTA and CDR2 FQGNSA. The CDR3 loop spans 14 amino acids. CDR3 residues: CASSGSGGYNEQFF. The CDR3 bases are TGTGCCAGCAGCGGGTCAGGGGGTTACAATGAGCAGTTCTTC.

The chain employs TRBV19 and TRBJ1-3, with D uncertain. CDR1 is LNHDA, CDR2 SQIVND, per germline (reference sequence). The germline V and J ends were trimmed by 3 bases and 4 bases, with 13 bases remaining between them. The CDR3 spans 15 residues. This CDR3 reads CASSMVWTSGNTIYF. CDR3 sequence (DNA): TGTGCCAGTAGTATGGTCTGGACCTCCGGAAACACCATATATTTT. Combining the CDR3 with reference TRBV19 and TRBJ1-3 gives the whole variable domain DGGITQSPKYLFRKEGQNVTLSCEQNLNHDAMYWYRQDPGQGLRLIYYSQIVNDFQKGDIAEGYSVSREKKESFPLTVTSAQKNPTAFYLCASSMVWTSGNTIYFGEGSWLTVV.

This clone was seen only once. The V call is TRBV3-1 (or the pseudogene TRBV3-2), the J call TRBJ1-2; D is uncertain. CDR1 is LGHDT, CDR2 YNNKEL, per germline (reference sequence). V dropped 0 bases and J dropped 0 bases, with 2 bases sitting between them. The CDR3 is 13 amino acids. Written as DNA, the CDR3 is TGTGCCAGCAGCCAAGATGCTAACTATGGCTACACCTTC. Translating it yields CASSQDANYGYTF.

The CDR3 reads CASSPRGSGSLEQYF. The CDR3 nucleotides read TGTGCCAGCAGTCCCCGAGGTAGCGGGAGTCTCGAGCAGTACTTC. The rearrangement links TRBV28 to TRBJ2-7, with TRBD2 matching over 9 bases. V lost 5 bases to trimming and J lost 6 bases; unmatched junction nucleotides: 11. The CDR3 length is 15 residues. Germline lookup yields CDR1 MDHEN and CDR2 SYDVKM. Complete variable domain (other parts from reference TRBV28 and TRBJ2-7): DVKVTQSSRYLVKRTGEKVFLECVQDMDHENMFWYRQDPGLGLRLIYFSYDVKMKEKGDIPEGYSVSREKKERFSLILESASTNQTSMYLCASSPRGSGSLEQYFGPGTRLTVT.

The chain is built from TRBV5-1 and TRBJ1-1, with D unresolved. Germline-derived CDR1 and CDR2 are SGHRS and YFSETQ. CDR3 length: 15 amino acids. The germline V and J ends were trimmed by 4 bases and 3 bases, with 16 bases remaining between them. CDR3 in DNA: TGCGCCAGCAGCGTACAAAGTCGTGAGGACACTGAAGCTTTCTTT. Encoded protein: CASSVQSREDTEAFF.

The V gene is TRBV5-4, the J gene TRBJ1-1, with no clear D. Germline values: CDR1 SGHNT, CDR2 YYREEE (reference sequence). V lost 5 bases, J lost 1 base, and 12 bases lay in between. The CDR3 loop spans 14 amino acids. Here the CDR3 DNA reads TGTGCCAGCAGGTTCGACTTCCCGAACACTGAAGCTTTCTTT. This encodes CASRFDFPNTEAFF.

The V gene is TRBV12-5, the J gene TRBJ1-5; 7 nucleotides align to TRBD1. The V gene end was trimmed by 0 bases and the J gene end by 5 bases; junction bases not matched to a gene: 13. The CDR3 loop spans 18 amino acids. CDR1 LGHNT and CDR2 FRNRAP come from the germline V gene. CDR3 amino acids: CASGLVRETGPEHQPQHF. The CDR3 nucleotides read TGTGCTAGTGGTTTGGTACGAGAGACAGGGCCAGAGCATCAGCCCCAGCATTTT.

This clone was recorded only once. The chain employs TRBV9 and TRBJ2-3; TRBD2 matches at 13 bases. CDR1 is SGDLS, CDR2 YYNGEE, per germline. CDR3 size: 14 residues. J was trimmed by 2 bases and V by 7 bases; bases with no gene match: 1. CDR3 sequence reads: CASGLAGVTDTQYF. The CDR3 DNA is TGTGCCAGCGGACTAGCGGGGGTCACAGATACGCAGTATTTT. Supplemented by reference TRBV9 and TRBJ2-3, the full variable domain reads DSGVTQTPKHLITATGQRVTLRCSPRSGDLSVYWYQQSLDQGLQFLIQYYNGEERAKGNILERFSAQQFPDLHSELNLSSLELGDSALYFCASGLAGVTDTQYFGPGTRLTVL.

The rearrangement joins TRBV24-1 to TRBJ1-1; D call uncertain. CDR3 length: 16 amino acids. The germline V and J ends were trimmed by 7 bases and 1 base, with 18 bases remaining between them. CDR1 KGHDR and CDR2 SFDVKD come from the germline V gene. CDR3 residues: CATRGPGFGENTEAFF. The CDR3 DNA reads as TGTGCCACCAGGGGCCCGGGATTCGGAGAGAACACTGAAGCTTTCTTT.

The gene calls are TRBV28 and TRBJ2-5, with 12 bases identical to TRBD2. This CDR3 has 21 amino acids. CDR1 is MDHEN and CDR2 is SYDVKM in the germline V gene. V was clipped by 2 bases and J by 2 bases; unmatched bases: 18. In DNA, the CDR3 is TGTGCCAGCAGTTTAGGGTATCTCGTGACTAGCGGGAGCGGGCGGCAAGAGACCCAGTACTTC. It is translated as CASSLGYLVTSGSGRQETQYF.

This chain links TRBV29-1 with TRBJ2-7; TRBD1 might be the D (6 bases). Trimming stripped 3 bases from V and 3 bases from J, with 12 bases between. CDR3 size: 13 residues. CDR1 is SQVTM, CDR2 ANQGSEA, per germline. The CDR3 DNA reads TGCAGCGTTGATCAGGGGCAGGGCTACGAGCAGTACTTC. This encodes CSVDQGQGYEQYF.

V usage is TRBV7-8 and J usage is TRBJ1-2; D is unclear. Trimming shortened V by 1 base and J by 5 bases, and 8 bases separated the two germline ends. Germline CDR1 is SGHVS and CDR2 is FQNEAQ. CDR3 length equals 13 residues. Written as DNA, the CDR3 is TGTGCCAGCAGCTTAGACCAGGCATATGGCTACACCTTC. Protein product: CASSLDQAYGYTF.

The CDR3 spells CSVARDGNQPQHF. CDR3 DNA: TGCAGCGTTGCCCGGGACGGTAATCAGCCCCAGCATTTT. This chain connects TRBV29-1 to TRBJ1-5; TRBD1 might be the D (5 bases). The CDR3 extends over 13 amino acids. V was shortened by 4 bases and J by 4 bases, with 11 bases between the two germline ends. CDR1 is SQVTM and CDR2 is ANQGSEA in the germline V gene.

V gene TRBV27 combines with J gene TRBJ1-1; tentative D call: TRBD1 (6 bases). CDR1 and CDR2 from the germline V gene are MNHEY and SMNVEV (reference sequence). Trimming took off 6 bases at V and 0 bases at J, with 23 bases between the two ends. The CDR3 is 18 residues long. Written as DNA, the CDR3 is TGTGCCAGCAGGGACGTCCGACAGGCTGGGGACATGAACACTGAAGCTTTCTTT. Translation: CASRDVRQAGDMNTEAFF.

The rearrangement uses TRBV19 and TRBJ1-5; weak D call: TRBD1 (6 bases). The germline V gene has CDR1 LNHDA and CDR2 SQIVND (reference sequence). This CDR3 region has 14 residues. Trimming took off 2 bases at V and 11 bases at J, with 16 bases between the two ends. The CDR3: CASSILGQGGAQHF. CDR3 bases: TGTGCCAGTAGTATATTGGGACAAGGGGGGGCCCAGCATTTT.

The gene calls are TRBV7-6 and TRBJ2-3, with a weak D call TRBD2 (5 bases). Germline loops: CDR1 SGHVS, CDR2 FNYEAQ. V was shortened by 3 bases and J by 6 bases, with 19 bases between the two germline ends. This CDR3 comprises 16 residues. The CDR3 here is CASSFSVRERTDTQYF. CDR3 nucleotide sequence: TGTGCCAGCAGCTTTTCGGTCCGTGAGCGGACGGATACGCAGTATTTT.

J is TRBJ2-2 and V is TRBV18; TRBD2 aligns across 11 bases. The CDR3 sequence is 17 residues long. V lost 0 bases and J lost 5; bases outside the gene matches: 5. From germline, CDR1 is KGHSH and CDR2 LQKENI. The CDR3 nucleotides are TGTGCCAGCTCACCACCCGGGACTAGCGGTTTTACCGGGGAGCTGTTTTTT. This encodes CASSPPGTSGFTGELFF.

The rearrangement links TRBV4-2 to TRBJ2-3; 14 bases match TRBD2. Germline CDR1 and CDR2: LGHNA and YNFKEQ. V shed 3 bases and J 2 bases; nucleotides not matched to a gene: 1. The CDR3 has 16 amino acids. CDR3 in amino acids: CASSQGLAGVTDTQYF. DNA for the CDR3: TGTGCCAGCAGCCAGGGACTAGCGGGAGTCACAGATACGCAGTATTTT.

The chain uses TRBV6-1 and TRBJ2-7, with D possibly TRBD2 on 5 matching bases. From germline, CDR1 is MNHNS and CDR2 SASEGT. The CDR3 has 14 amino acids. Trimming removed 2 bases at V and 6 bases at J, with 14 bases between. CDR3 region: CASSEPIARAEQYF. In nucleotides, the CDR3 is TGTGCCAGCAGTGAACCCATTGCGCGGGCCGAGCAGTACTTC.

J is TRBJ1-1 and V is TRBV12-5, with 10 nucleotides matching TRBD1. Germline CDR1 is LGHNT and CDR2 is FRNRAP. The CDR3 contains 14 residues. The ends lost 5 bases at V and 4 bases at J; junction bases unmatched: 4. The CDR3 sequence: CASGPRTGGTEAFF. CDR3 nucleotide sequence: TGTGCTAGTGGTCCCAGGACAGGGGGCACTGAAGCTTTCTTT.

The V gene is TRBV7-9, the J gene TRBJ2-3, with D unresolved. The CDR3 loop spans 17 amino acids. Germline CDR1 and CDR2: SEHNR and FQNEAQ (reference sequence). The V end was cut by 4 bases, the J end by 7 bases, with 24 bases between. DNA of the CDR3: TGTGCCAGCAGCTCCCCGTTCGGAGCCGACCAAGTATATACGCAGTATTTT. This encodes CASSSPFGADQVYTQYF. Supplemented by reference TRBV7-9 and TRBJ2-3, the full variable domain reads DTGVSQNPRHKITKRGQNVTFRCDPISEHNRLYWYRQTLGQGPEFLTYFQNEAQLEKSRLLSDRFSAERPKGSFSTLEIQRTEQGDSAMYLCASSSPFGADQVYTQYFGPGTRLTVL.